Listed here are 9 T cell receptor beta chains from one sample, sequenced in a study of early T cells in non-severe SARS-CoV-2 infection. MiXCR, run by TCRdb on the 5' RACE reads, gives a single entry per CDR3 protein. This sample has roughly 69,000 distinct CDR3 sequences, with more than 8.5% found just once. The material was whole blood, obtained at baseline. The receptor set was obtained from an adult who was a healthcare worker with PCR-confirmed SARS-CoV-2 infection or an uninfected control (not recorded which).

This clonotype has a handful of counts. The chain has TRBV24-1 and TRBJ2-2; D is undetermined. This CDR3 has 15 amino acids. Germline V gene sequence: CDR1 KGHDR, CDR2 SFDVKD. Trimming left V 9 bases short and J 1 base short, with 14 bases between. This CDR3 reads CATHNEKGNTGELFF. Here the CDR3 DNA reads TGTGCCACCCACAACGAGAAGGGGAACACCGGGGAGCTGTTTTTT.

The table lists this clonotype with many counts. The chain has TRBV29-1 and TRBJ2-5, with D perhaps being TRBD1 or TRBD2 (6 bases each). V was shortened by 5 bases and J by 4 bases, with 11 bases between the two germline ends. The CDR3 sequence is 12 residues long. Germline V CDR1 and CDR2: SQVTM, ANQGSEA. The CDR3 loop is CSVQQGGETQYF. The CDR3 DNA reads as TGCAGCGTTCAACAGGGAGGAGAGACCCAGTACTTC.

There are many counts of this clonotype. The rearrangement uses TRBV6-6 and TRBJ2-7; maybe TRBD1 (6 bases). CDR3 length: 15 residues. Germline V lookup: CDR1 MNHNY, CDR2 SVGAGI (reference sequence). Trimming removed 8 bases at V and 4 bases at J, with 21 bases between. This CDR3 is CASWTADFLRYEQYF. The CDR3 DNA reads TGTGCCAGCTGGACAGCCGACTTTTTGAGGTACGAGCAGTACTTC.

This clonotype was seen many times. V usage is TRBV27 and J usage is TRBJ2-1; 8 nucleotides line up with TRBD2. The germline V gene has CDR1 MNHEY and CDR2 SMNVEV (reference sequence). The CDR3 contains 17 residues. With V trimmed by 3 bases and J by 3 bases, 10 bases remained unmatched. Written as DNA, the CDR3 is TGTGCCAGCAGTTTGGCCCGGGGAGCGGGGGTCTACAATGAGCAGTTCTTC. Protein sequence: CASSLARGAGVYNEQFF.

This clonotype was detected many times. The chain couples TRBV12-3 or TRBV12-4 to TRBJ1-4; the match to TRBD1 covers 10 bases. The CDR3 loop spans 15 amino acids. Unmatched junction bases numbered 2, after V lost 2 bases and J lost 5 bases. CDR3 residues: CASSLPGQGNEKLFF. The DNA of the CDR3 is TGTGCCAGCAGTTTACCGGGACAGGGGAATGAAAAACTGTTTTTT.

The CDR3 DNA reads as TGTGCCAGCAGCTTCGACAACACCCCTAGCGGGAGAATCCGCGATGAGCAGTTCTTC. Residues: CASSFDNTPSGRIRDEQFF. The chain combines TRBV7-6 with TRBJ2-1; TRBD2 agrees at 10 bases. The CDR3 consists of 19 residues. V was pared by 3 bases and J by 8 bases, with 19 bases of the junction left unmatched. Germline CDR1 and CDR2: SGHVS and FNYEAQ.

The rearrangement joins TRBV12-3 or TRBV12-4 to TRBJ1-6; maybe TRBD1 (5 bases). CDR3 length: 12 amino acids. V lost 3 bases, J lost 9 bases, and 6 bases lay in between. CDR3 nucleotides: TGTGCCAGCAGTTTGGGGGTTTCACCCCTCCACTTT. It specifies CASSLGVSPLHF.

The genes are TRBV5-1 and TRBJ2-7; 7 nucleotides align to TRBD1. This CDR3 has 16 residues. The germline CDR1 and CDR2 sequences are SGHRS and YFSETQ. After removal of 3 bases from V and 2 bases from J, the junction contained 11 bases not matched to a gene. This CDR3 is CASSSPRQGTTYEQYF. DNA of the CDR3: TGCGCCAGCAGCTCGCCGCGACAGGGAACGACCTACGAGCAGTACTTC.

In this sample, this clonotype turned up many times. The V and J genes are TRBV5-1 and TRBJ2-3, with 9 positions matching TRBD2. CDR3 length: 13 residues. CDR1 SGHRS and CDR2 YFSETQ come from the germline V gene. V gave up 4 bases and J gave up 6 bases; unmatched junction bases: 3. DNA for the CDR3: TGCGCCAGCAGCCCGCTAGCGGGGGATACGCAGTATTTT. It is translated as CASSPLAGDTQYF.